Below, 10 T cell receptor beta chains from the same sample are listed, as sequenced in a study of beta chain features in type 1 diabetes. Expressed TCRB transcripts were sequenced after all isolated RNA was converted to cDNA. Assay used: immunoSEQ multiplex PCR; TCRdb lists only in-frame clones, some missing. The table lists around 300,000 clones, roughly 9.6% of them singletons. The source material was naive CD4+ T cells from blood. Every receptor here comes from a woman aged 25 to 39 in good health.

This clone appeared a few times. The chain couples TRBV5-1 to TRBJ2-1; a possible D gene is TRBD2 (5 bases). Deletions cut 1 base from V and 0 bases from J, with 8 bases between. The germline CDR1 and CDR2 sequences are SGHRS and YFSETQ. The CDR3 spans 15 residues. The CDR3 DNA sequence: TGCGCCAGCAGCTTGCAAGCGGACTCCTACAATGAGCAGTTCTTC. This gives the protein CASSLQADSYNEQFF.

V gene TRBV25-1 combines with J gene TRBJ1-2, with TRBD1 matching over 7 bases. Germline lookup yields CDR1 MGHDK and CDR2 SYGVNS. Trimming cost V 3 bases and J 3 bases; bases outside gene matches: 4. There are 14 residues in the CDR3. Here the CDR3 reads CASSETGSHYGYTF. CDR3 sequence (DNA): TGTGCCAGCAGTGAGACAGGGTCCCACTATGGCTACACCTTC.

This chain connects TRBV2 to TRBJ2-1; 8 bases fit TRBD2. Germline values: CDR1 SNHLY, CDR2 FYNNEI. This CDR3 comprises 15 residues. Trimming took 6 bases from V and 7 from J; bases not matched to a gene: 11. CDR3 coding DNA: TGTGCCAGCAGCACTAATGGACTAGCCGAAAATGAGCAGTTCTTC. Amino acids: CASSTNGLAENEQFF.

This clone was observed a handful of times. The rearrangement joins TRBV5-1 to TRBJ1-5; TRBD1 matches 7 bases. The CDR3 length is 16 residues. Germline-derived CDR1 and CDR2 are SGHRS and YFSETQ. Unmatched junction bases numbered 7, after V lost 4 bases and J lost 0 bases. The CDR3 region is CASSPGQDFSNQPQHF. The CDR3 DNA reads TGCGCCAGCAGCCCCGGACAGGATTTTAGCAATCAGCCCCAGCATTTT. Filled out from reference TRBV5-1 and TRBJ1-5, the complete variable domain reads KAGVTQTPRYLIKTRGQQVTLSCSPISGHRSVSWYQQTPGQGLQFLFEYFSETQRNKGNFPGRFSGRQFSNSRSEMNVSTLELGDSALYLCASSPGQDFSNQPQHFGDGTRLSIL.

This clone was detected only a few times. This sequence joins TRBV6-4 and TRBJ2-2; TRBD2 might be the D (6 bases). V shed 9 bases and J shed 4 bases, with 21 bases lying between them. Germline assignment: CDR1 MRHNA and CDR2 SNTAGT. The CDR3 is made up of 16 amino acids. DNA for the CDR3: TGTGCCAGTAACAGTACGAGCGGGTGTGGCACCGGGGAGCTGTTTTTT. Its translation: CASNSTSGCGTGELFF.

This clone was observed a few times. The rearrangement links TRBV15 to TRBJ2-7; perhaps TRBD1 as D (6 bases). From germline, CDR1 is LNHNV and CDR2 YYDKDF (reference sequence). Between the trimmed V and J ends, which lost 0 bases and 4 bases, there was a span of 10 bases. CDR3 size: 14 residues. CDR3 DNA: TGTGCCACCAGCAGAGATGACAGGCCGTACGAGCAGTACTTC. Amino acid sequence: CATSRDDRPYEQYF.

The V and J genes are TRBV7-2 and TRBJ2-5; possibly TRBD2 for D (6 bases). Trimming cost V 5 bases and J 2 bases, with 15 bases left between them. This CDR3 is 15 amino acids long. The germline gives CDR1 SGHTA, CDR2 FQGNSA. CDR3 sequence (DNA): TGTGCCAGCAGCCAGCAGCGGGCCCTTCAAGAGACCCAGTACTTC. Its translation is CASSQQRALQETQYF.

The sample holds a few counts of this clone. J is TRBJ2-3 and V is TRBV2; perhaps TRBD2 as D (5 bases). With 6 bases removed from V and 4 bases from J, the gap between germline ends came to 14 bases. Germline V CDR1 and CDR2: SNHLY, FYNNEI. There are 14 residues in the CDR3. The CDR3 DNA reads TGTGCCAGCAGCAGGACTCCACCCCCAGATACGCAGTATTTT. It encodes CASSRTPPPDTQYF.

The V gene is TRBV7-2, the J gene TRBJ2-7; D might be TRBD2 (5 bases). Germline V lookup: CDR1 SGHTA, CDR2 FQGNSA. Trimming removed 1 base at V and 6 bases at J, with 10 bases between. CDR3 size: 13 residues. The CDR3 here is CASSLDYAGEQYF. The CDR3 DNA sequence: TGTGCCAGCAGCTTAGACTATGCGGGCGAGCAGTACTTC.

The genes are TRBV15 and TRBJ2-4; TRBD1 matches 7 bases. The CDR3 spans 15 residues. J gave up 4 bases and V 5 bases, and 8 bases lay outside the gene matches. CDR1 is LNHNV, CDR2 YYDKDF, per germline (reference sequence). CDR3 coding DNA: TGTGCCACCAGCTTTGGGACAGCGCCAAAAAACATTCAGTACTTC. Its protein is CATSFGTAPKNIQYF. Full variable domain (outside the CDR3, taken from reference TRBV15 and TRBJ2-4): DAMVIQNPRYQVTQFGKPVTLSCSQTLNHNVMYWYQQKSSQAPKLLFHYYDKDFNNEADTPDNFQSRRPNTSFCFLDIRSPGLGDTAMYLCATSFGTAPKNIQYFGAGTRLSVL.